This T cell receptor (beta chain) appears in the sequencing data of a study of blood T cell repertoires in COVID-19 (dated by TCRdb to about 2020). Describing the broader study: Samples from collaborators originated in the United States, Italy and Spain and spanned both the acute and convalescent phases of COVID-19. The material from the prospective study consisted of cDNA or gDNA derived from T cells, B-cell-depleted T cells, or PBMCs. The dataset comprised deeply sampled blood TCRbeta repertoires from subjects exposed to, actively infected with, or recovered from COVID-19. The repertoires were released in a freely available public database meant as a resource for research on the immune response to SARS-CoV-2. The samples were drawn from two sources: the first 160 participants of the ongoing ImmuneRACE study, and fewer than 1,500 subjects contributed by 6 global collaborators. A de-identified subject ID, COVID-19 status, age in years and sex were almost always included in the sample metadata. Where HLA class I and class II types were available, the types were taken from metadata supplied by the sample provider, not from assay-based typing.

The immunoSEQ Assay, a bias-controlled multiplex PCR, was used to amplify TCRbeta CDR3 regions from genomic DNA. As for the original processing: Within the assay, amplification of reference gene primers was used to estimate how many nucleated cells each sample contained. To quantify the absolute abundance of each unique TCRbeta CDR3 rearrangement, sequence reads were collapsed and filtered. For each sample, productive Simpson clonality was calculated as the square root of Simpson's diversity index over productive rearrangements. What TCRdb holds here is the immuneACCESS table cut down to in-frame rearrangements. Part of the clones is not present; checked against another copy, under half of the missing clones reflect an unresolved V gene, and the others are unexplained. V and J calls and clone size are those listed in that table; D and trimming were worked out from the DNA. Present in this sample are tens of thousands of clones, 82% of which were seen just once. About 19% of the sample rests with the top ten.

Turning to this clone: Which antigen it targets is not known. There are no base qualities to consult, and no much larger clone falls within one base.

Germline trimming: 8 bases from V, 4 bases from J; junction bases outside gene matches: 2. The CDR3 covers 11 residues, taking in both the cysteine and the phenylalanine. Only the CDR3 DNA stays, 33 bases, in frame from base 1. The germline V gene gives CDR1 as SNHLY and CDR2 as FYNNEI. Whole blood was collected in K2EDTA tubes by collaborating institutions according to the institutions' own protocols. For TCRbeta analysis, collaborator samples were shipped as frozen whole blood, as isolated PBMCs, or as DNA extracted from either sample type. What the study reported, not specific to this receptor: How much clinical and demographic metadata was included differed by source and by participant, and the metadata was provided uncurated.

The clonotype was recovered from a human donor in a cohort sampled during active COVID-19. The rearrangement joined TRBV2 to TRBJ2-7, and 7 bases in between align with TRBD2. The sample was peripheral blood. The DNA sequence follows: TGTGCCAGCGCGGGAGCATACGAGCAGTACTTC. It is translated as CASAGAYEQYF.